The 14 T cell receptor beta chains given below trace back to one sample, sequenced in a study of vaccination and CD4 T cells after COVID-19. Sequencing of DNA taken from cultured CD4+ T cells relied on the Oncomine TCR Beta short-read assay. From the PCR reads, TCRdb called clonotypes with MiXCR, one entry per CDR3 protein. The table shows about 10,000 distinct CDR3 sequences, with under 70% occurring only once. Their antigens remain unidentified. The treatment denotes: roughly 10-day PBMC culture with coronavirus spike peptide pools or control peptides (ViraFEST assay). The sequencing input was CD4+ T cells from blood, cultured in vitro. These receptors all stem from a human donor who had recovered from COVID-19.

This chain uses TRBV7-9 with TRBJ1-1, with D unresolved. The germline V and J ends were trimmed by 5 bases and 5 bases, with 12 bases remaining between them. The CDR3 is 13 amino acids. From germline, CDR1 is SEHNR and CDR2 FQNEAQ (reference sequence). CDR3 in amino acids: CASSPLWKTEAFF. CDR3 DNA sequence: TGTGCCAGCAGCCCCCTTTGGAAGACTGAAGCTTTCTTT.

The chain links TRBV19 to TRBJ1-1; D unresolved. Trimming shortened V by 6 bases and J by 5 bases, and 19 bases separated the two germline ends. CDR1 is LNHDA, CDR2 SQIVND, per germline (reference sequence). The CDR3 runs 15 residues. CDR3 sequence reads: CASSYSWRKVTEAFF. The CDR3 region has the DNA TGTGCCAGTAGCTATAGTTGGCGAAAGGTAACTGAAGCTTTCTTT. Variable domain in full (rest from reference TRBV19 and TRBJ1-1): DGGITQSPKYLFRKEGQNVTLSCEQNLNHDAMYWYRQDPGQGLRLIYYSQIVNDFQKGDIAEGYSVSREKKESFPLTVTSAQKNPTAFYLCASSYSWRKVTEAFFGQGTRLTVV.

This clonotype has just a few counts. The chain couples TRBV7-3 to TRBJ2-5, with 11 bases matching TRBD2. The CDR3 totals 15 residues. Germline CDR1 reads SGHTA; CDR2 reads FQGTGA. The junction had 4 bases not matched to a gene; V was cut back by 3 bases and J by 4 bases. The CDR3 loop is CASSLGLAETETQYF. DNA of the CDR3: TGTGCCAGCAGCTTGGGACTAGCGGAGACAGAGACCCAGTACTTC. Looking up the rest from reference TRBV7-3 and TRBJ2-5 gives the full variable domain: GAGVSQTPSNKVTEKGKYVELRCDPISGHTALYWYRQSLGQGPEFLIYFQGTGAADDSGLPNDRFFAVRPEGSVSTLKIQRTERGDSAVYLCASSLGLAETETQYFGPGTRLLVL.

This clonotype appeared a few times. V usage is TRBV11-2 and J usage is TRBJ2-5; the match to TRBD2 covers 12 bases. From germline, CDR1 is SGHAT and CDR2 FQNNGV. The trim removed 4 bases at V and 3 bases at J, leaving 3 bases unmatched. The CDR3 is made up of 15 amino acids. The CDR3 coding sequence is TGTGCCAGCAGCTATAGACTAGCGGGAGAAGAGACCCAGTACTTC. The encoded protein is CASSYRLAGEETQYF.

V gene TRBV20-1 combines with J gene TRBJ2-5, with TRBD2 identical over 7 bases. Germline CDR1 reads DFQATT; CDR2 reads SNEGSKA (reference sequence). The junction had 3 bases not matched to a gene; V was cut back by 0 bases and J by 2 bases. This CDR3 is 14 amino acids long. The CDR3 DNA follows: TGCAGTGCTAGAGACGGCGGGAGTCAAGAGACCCAGTACTTC. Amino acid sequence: CSARDGGSQETQYF.

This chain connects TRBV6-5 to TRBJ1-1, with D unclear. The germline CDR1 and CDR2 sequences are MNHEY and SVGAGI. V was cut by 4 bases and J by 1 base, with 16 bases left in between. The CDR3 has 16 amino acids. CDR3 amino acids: CASSWPAGPGNTEAFF. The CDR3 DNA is TGTGCCAGCAGTTGGCCCGCCGGGCCAGGGAACACTGAAGCTTTCTTT.

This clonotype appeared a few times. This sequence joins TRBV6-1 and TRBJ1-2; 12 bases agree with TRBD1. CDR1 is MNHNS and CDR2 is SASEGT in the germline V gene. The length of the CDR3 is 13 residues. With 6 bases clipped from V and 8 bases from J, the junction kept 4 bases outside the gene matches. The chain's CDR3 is CASRQGTGGGYTF. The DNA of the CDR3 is TGTGCCAGCAGACAAGGGACAGGGGGCGGCTACACCTTC.

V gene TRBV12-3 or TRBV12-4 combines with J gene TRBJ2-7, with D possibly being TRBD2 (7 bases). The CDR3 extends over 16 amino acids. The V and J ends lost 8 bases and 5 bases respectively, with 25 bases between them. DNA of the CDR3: TGTGCCAGCTCCCGGTGGGGGGCTAGCGGTTCTAACGAGCAGTACTTC. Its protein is CASSRWGASGSNEQYF.

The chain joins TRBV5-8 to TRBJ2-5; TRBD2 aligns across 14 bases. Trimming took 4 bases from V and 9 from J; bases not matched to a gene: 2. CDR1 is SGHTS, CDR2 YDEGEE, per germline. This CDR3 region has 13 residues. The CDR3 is CASSAGLAGAQYF. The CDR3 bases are TGTGCCAGCAGCGCGGGACTAGCGGGAGCCCAGTACTTC.

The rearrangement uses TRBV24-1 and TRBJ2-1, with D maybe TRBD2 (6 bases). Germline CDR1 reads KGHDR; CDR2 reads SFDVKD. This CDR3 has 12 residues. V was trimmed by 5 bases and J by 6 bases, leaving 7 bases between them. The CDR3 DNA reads TGTGCCACCAGTGGGAGGGGCAATGAGCAGTTCTTC. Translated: CATSGRGNEQFF.

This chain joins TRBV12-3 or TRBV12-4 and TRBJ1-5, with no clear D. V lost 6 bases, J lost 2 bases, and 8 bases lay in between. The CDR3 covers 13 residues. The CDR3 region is CASSSGGNQPQHF. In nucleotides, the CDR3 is TGTGCCAGCAGCTCCGGGGGCAATCAGCCCCAGCATTTT.

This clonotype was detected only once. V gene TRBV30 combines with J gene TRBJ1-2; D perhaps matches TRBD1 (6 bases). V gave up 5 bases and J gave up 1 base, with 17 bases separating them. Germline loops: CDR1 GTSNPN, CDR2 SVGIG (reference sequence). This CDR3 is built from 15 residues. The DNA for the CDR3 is TGTGCCTGGGTCTGGGGGGGGCGCGTTAACTATGGCTACACCTTC. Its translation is CAWVWGGRVNYGYTF.

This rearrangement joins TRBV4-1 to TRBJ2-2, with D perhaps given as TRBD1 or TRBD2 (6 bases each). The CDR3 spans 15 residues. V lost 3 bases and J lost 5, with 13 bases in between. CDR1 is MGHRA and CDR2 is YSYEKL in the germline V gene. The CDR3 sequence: CASSQRGGTTGELFF. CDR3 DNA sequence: TGCGCCAGCAGCCAGAGAGGGGGGACTACCGGGGAGCTGTTTTTT.

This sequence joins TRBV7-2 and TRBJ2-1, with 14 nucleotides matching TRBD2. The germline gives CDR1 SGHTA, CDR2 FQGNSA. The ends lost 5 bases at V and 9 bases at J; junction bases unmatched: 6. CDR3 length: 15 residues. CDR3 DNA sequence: TGTGCCAGCAGCCTTTGGACTAGCGGGAGGACTGAGCAGTTCTTC. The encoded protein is CASSLWTSGRTEQFF.